This T cell receptor beta chain was observed in a study of cytomegalovirus exposure and HLA in healthy donors. 13 Jbeta primers and 60 Vbeta primers were used for the PCR. In the original workflow: A follow-up analysis tallied 60 million to 85 million unique TCR beta chains, approximately 10 million shared. Generated by immunoSEQ multiplex PCR, the TCRdb table keeps only in-frame clones and is missing some. D and trimming were read from the DNA, whereas the V and J calls and clone size are those reported in that table. The sample shows over 100,000 clones, under 70% of them seen only once. The CDR3 length is 16 residues. Germline V gene data show CDR1 as SGHDT and CDR2 as YYEEEE. V gave up 0 bases and J gave up 2 bases; unmatched junction bases: 4.

The J gene is TRBJ1-5, the V gene TRBV5-6; 8 nucleotides match TRBD1. Sequenced material: PBMCs. The sequence derives from a man aged 25 to 45 in good health and CMV-seropositive. Here the CDR3 DNA reads TGTGCCAGCAGCTTGGGGACAGGGAGGGGCAATCAGCCCCAGCATTTT. It translates to CASSLGTGRGNQPQHF.